Each of the 12 T cell receptor beta chains below was sequenced from the same sample in a study of monozygotic twins with inflammatory bowel disease. From the 5' RACE reads, TCRdb lists one entry per CDR3 protein and no DNA. The ten top clones account for just over 2.5%, within a sample of 300,000 to 400,000 distinct CDR3 sequences. Sequenced input: blood. The receptor source for this set is a human donor with ulcerative colitis or Crohn's disease, or a healthy co-twin of an affected twin (not recorded which).

This chain links TRBV9 with TRBJ2-3; TCRdb designates TRBD1, a call that cannot be tested without DNA. This CDR3 spans 15 amino acids. Germline CDR1 and CDR2: SGDLS and YYNGEE. The CDR3: CASSVGVTGSDTQYF.

V usage is TRBV7-2 and J usage is TRBJ2-7; checking the TCRdb D call of TRBD2 is not possible without DNA. This CDR3 comprises 17 residues. From germline, CDR1 is SGHTA and CDR2 FQGNSA. The CDR3 loop reads CASSRRLAGGSSYEQYF.

This sequence joins TRBV12-3 or TRBV12-4 and TRBJ2-1. The CDR3 loop spans 11 amino acids. The CDR3 sequence: CASTGYNEQLF.

The genes are TRBV20-1 and TRBJ2-7; the TCRdb D gene call, TRBD2, has no DNA to confirm it. In germline, CDR1 is DFQATT, CDR2 SNEGSKA (reference sequence). The CDR3 contains 16 residues. CDR3 sequence: CSASSVYGTYIWEQYF.

The chain has TRBV7-9 and TRBJ2-5; TCRdb reports TRBD2, a call that lacks DNA to check it against. Germline values: CDR1 SEHNR, CDR2 FQNEAQ (reference sequence). CDR3 length: 13 amino acids. CDR3 sequence reads: CASSATSEETQYF.

The rearrangement uses TRBV4-3 and TRBJ2-1; TCRdb lists TRBD2, though no DNA is available to test this call. CDR3 length: 15 residues. Germline V gene sequence: CDR1 LGHNA, CDR2 YSLEER. CDR3 loop: CASSQIRGASDEQFF.

This chain joins TRBV5-1 and TRBJ2-5; TCRdb picks TRBD1, but there is no DNA to check that call. The CDR3 is made up of 13 amino acids. Germline V CDR1 and CDR2: SGHRS, YFSETQ. CDR3 region: CASSLGGGETQYF.

The V gene is TRBV20-1, the J gene TRBJ1-1; the D call of TRBD1 rests on TCRdb alone, since no DNA is present to check it. Germline V gene lookup returns CDR1 DFQATT and CDR2 SNEGSKA (reference sequence). This CDR3 is built from 15 residues. The chain's CDR3 is CSARVTAQLNTEAFF.

J is TRBJ2-3 and V is TRBV4-2; TCRdb lists TRBD2, though no DNA is available to test this call. The germline CDR1 and CDR2 sequences are LGHNA and YNFKEQ. The CDR3 runs 17 residues. The CDR3 here is CASSHQRTSGGADTQYF.

The chain links TRBV11-2 to TRBJ2-5; without DNA, the TCRdb call of TRBD1 cannot be checked. The V gene's germline CDR1 is SGHAT and CDR2 FQNNGV. This CDR3 is built from 15 residues. The CDR3: CASSPSRAGEETQYF.

CDR3 residues: CASSQDPTAGYTF. The chain joins TRBV3-1 to TRBJ1-2. The length of the CDR3 is 13 residues. Germline-derived CDR1 and CDR2 are LGHDT and YNNKEL (reference sequence).

The chain carries TRBV4-1 and TRBJ1-3; with no DNA, the TCRdb D assignment of TRBD1 cannot be verified. Germline assignment: CDR1 MGHRA and CDR2 YSYEKL. The length of the CDR3 is 17 residues. CDR3 loop: CASSQEDRYFTGNTIYF.